The TCR beta chain under discussion was sequenced for a study of blood T cell repertoires in COVID-19. Participants were aged about 18 to 90 years, lived in around 22 US areas, and enrolled virtually. Trimming at V came to 7 bases and at J to 2 bases, leaving 6 bases not matched to a gene. This CDR3 region has 13 residues. Germline lookup yields CDR1 SQVTM and CDR2 ANQGSEA. Authors' analysis steps: Quantification of nucleated cells was approximated via reference gene primer amplification. Method: immunoSEQ multiplex PCR; TCRdb's copy keeps in-frame clones and lacks some. That table is the source of V, J and clone size, and D and trimming were worked out from the DNA. The sample carries 250,000 to 300,000 clones, approximately 91% recorded once.

Sequencing used PBMCs or T cells enriched from blood (not recorded which). This chain connects TRBV29-1 to TRBJ2-3; TRBD1 aligns across 7 bases. The receptor comes from a woman in her 40s with acute COVID-19. CDR3 in amino acids: CSATGDATDTQYF. Here the CDR3 DNA reads TGCAGCGCCACAGGGGACGCCACAGATACGCAGTATTTT.